This T cell receptor (beta chain) was captured in a study of shared clonotypes between healthy human individuals. Study observations and caveats: Larger estimated richness was generally recorded for naive subsets relative to memory subsets.

Points on this clone: Its target is not known.

The CD4+ fraction was divided into a CD45RA+ naive subset and a CD45RA-negative memory subset. The V end was cut by 1 base, the J end by 3 bases, with 3 bases between. The CDR3 runs 12 residues. Per the germline V gene, CDR1 is MDHEN and CDR2 is SYDVKM. Sequencing was performed with immunoSEQ multiplex PCR; in TCRdb, only in-frame clones are kept and a portion is missing. The sample consists of approximately 530,000 clones, about 96% of them appearing once. The chain recombines TRBV28 with TRBJ1-2; D uncertain. The specimen was naive CD4+ T cells sorted from blood. Stated subset: CD45RA+ positively selected. The sequence was collected from a woman under 40 in good health. CDR3 amino acids: CASSLFDYGYTF. Here the CDR3 DNA reads TGTGCCAGCAGTTTATTCGACTATGGCTACACCTTC.